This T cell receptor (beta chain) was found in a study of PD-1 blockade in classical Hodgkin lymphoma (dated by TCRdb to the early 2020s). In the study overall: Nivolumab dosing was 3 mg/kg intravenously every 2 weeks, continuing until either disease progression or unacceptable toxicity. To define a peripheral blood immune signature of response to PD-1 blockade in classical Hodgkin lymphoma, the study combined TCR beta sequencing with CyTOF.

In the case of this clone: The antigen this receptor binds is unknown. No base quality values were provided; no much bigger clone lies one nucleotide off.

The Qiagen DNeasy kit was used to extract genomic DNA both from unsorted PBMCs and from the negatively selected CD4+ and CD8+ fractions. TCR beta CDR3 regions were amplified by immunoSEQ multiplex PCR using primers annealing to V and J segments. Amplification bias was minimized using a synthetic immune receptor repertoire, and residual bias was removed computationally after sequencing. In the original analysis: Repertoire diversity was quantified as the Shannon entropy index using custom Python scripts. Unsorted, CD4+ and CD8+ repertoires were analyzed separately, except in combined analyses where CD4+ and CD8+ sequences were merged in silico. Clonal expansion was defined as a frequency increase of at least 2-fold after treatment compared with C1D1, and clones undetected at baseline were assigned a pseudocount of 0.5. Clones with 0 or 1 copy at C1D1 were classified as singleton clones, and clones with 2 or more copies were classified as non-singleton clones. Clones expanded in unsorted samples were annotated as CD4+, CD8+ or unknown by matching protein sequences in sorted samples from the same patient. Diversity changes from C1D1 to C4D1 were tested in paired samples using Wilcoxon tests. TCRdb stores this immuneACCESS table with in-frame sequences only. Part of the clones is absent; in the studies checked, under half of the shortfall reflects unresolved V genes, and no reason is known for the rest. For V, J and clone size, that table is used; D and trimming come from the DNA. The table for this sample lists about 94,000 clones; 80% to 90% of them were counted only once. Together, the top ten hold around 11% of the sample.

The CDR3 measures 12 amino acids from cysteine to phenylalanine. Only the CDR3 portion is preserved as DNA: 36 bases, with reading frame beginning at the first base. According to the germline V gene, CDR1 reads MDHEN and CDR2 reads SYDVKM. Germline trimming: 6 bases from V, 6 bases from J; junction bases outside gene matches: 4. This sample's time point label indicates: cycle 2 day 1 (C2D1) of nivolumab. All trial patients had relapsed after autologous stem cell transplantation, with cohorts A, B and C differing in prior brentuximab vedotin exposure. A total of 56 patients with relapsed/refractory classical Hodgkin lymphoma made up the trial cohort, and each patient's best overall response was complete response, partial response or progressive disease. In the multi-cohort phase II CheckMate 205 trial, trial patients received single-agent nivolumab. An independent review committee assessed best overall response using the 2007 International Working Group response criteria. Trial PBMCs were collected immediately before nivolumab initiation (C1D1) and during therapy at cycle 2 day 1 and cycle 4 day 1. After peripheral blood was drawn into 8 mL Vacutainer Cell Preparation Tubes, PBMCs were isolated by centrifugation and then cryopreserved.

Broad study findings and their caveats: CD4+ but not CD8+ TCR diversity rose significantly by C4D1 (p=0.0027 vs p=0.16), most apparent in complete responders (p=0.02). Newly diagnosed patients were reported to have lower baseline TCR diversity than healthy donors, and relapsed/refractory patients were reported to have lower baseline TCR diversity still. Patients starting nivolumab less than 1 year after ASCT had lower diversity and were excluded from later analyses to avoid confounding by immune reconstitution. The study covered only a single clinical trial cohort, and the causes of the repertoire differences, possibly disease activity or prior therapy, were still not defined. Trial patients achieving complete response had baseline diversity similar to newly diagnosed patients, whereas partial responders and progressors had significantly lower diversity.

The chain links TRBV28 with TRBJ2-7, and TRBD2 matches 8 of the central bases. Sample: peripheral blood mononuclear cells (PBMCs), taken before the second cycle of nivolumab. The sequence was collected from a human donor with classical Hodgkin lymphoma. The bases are TGTGCCAGCAGGCGACTAGCGTTCGAGCAGTACTTC. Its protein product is CASRRLAFEQYF.